A single sample gave rise to the 19 T cell receptor beta chains below, sequenced in a study of radiotherapy plus CTLA-4 blockade in lung cancer (dated by TCRdb to the late 2010s). Library preparation used the immunoSEQ multiplex PCR assay. Not all clones reach the TCRdb copy of this immuneACCESS table, which keeps in-frame sequences only. Checked studies attribute under half of the gap to unresolved V genes and leave the rest unexplained. In this sample the table shows 70,000 to 90,000 clones, about four fifths of which occur a single time. Roughly 23% of the sample belongs to the ten largest clones. The material was peripheral blood, obtained from a patient treated with radiotherapy plus ipilimumab. All receptors come from a human donor with non-small cell lung cancer whose response to radiotherapy plus ipilimumab could not be evaluated. Some clones in this sample may be carry-over from other donors' samples.

The rearrangement joins TRBV30 to TRBJ1-3, with 7 bases matching TRBD1. The CDR3 contains 14 residues. Germline V gene sequence: CDR1 GTSNPN, CDR2 SVGIG (reference sequence). V gave up 1 base and J gave up 8 bases; unmatched junction bases: 8. The CDR3: CAWSAVAGGYTIYF. The CDR3 DNA is TGTGCCTGGAGTGCGGTGGCAGGGGGATACACCATATATTTT.

This rearrangement joins TRBV27 to TRBJ1-4; TRBD1 aligns across 8 bases. This CDR3 comprises 14 residues. The V gene's germline CDR1 is MNHEY and CDR2 SMNVEV (reference sequence). The V gene end was trimmed by 5 bases and the J gene end by 3 bases; junction bases not matched to a gene: 2. This CDR3 is CASSTGGANEKLFF. CDR3 bases: TGTGCCAGCAGTACAGGGGGGGCTAATGAAAAACTGTTTTTT.

The chain uses TRBV7-2 and TRBJ2-5; 12 bases agree with TRBD2. J was trimmed by 2 bases and V by 2 bases; bases with no gene match: 9. CDR1 SGHTA and CDR2 FQGNSA come from the germline V gene. The CDR3 loop spans 18 amino acids. The CDR3 sequence: CASSLSLAGGTSQETQYF. The CDR3 nucleotides are TGTGCCAGCAGCTTAAGCCTAGCGGGGGGGACCTCTCAAGAGACCCAGTACTTC.

This chain connects TRBV11-2 to TRBJ2-2; 13 bases fit TRBD2. Looked up from germline, CDR1 is SGHAT and CDR2 is FQNNGV. The CDR3 totals 16 residues. V shed 5 bases and J 4 bases; nucleotides not matched to a gene: 4. CDR3 in amino acids: CASSNRLAGGTGELFF. The DNA for the CDR3 is TGTGCCAGCAGCAATCGACTAGCGGGGGGCACCGGGGAGCTGTTTTTT.

The chain employs TRBV27 and TRBJ2-1, with 8 bases matching TRBD1. The V segment lost 6 bases and the J segment 0 bases; nucleotides outside the gene matches: 7. The CDR3 is made up of 16 amino acids. The germline gives CDR1 MNHEY, CDR2 SMNVEV (reference sequence). The chain's CDR3 is CASSRRDRSSYNEQFF. Written as DNA, the CDR3 is TGTGCCAGCAGCCGACGGGACAGGAGCTCCTACAATGAGCAGTTCTTC.

The V call is TRBV6-1, the J call TRBJ2-1, with 9 bases lining up with TRBD2. Germline CDR1 is MNHNS and CDR2 is SASEGT. The V gene end was trimmed by 8 bases and the J gene end by 4 bases; junction bases not matched to a gene: 6. The CDR3 totals 14 residues. The CDR3 sequence: CASEGGGVYNEQFF. CDR3 coding DNA: TGTGCCAGCGAGGGCGGGGGGGTTTACAATGAGCAGTTCTTC.

The chain couples TRBV6-5 to TRBJ1-5; D ambiguous. There are 14 residues in the CDR3. V lost 0 bases, J lost 4 bases, and 7 bases lay in between. From germline, CDR1 is MNHEY and CDR2 SVGAGI. The CDR3 bases are TGTGCCAGCAGTTACTCTTACACGAATCAGCCCCAGCATTTT. Protein sequence: CASSYSYTNQPQHF.

V gene TRBV18 combines with J gene TRBJ1-3; D is unclear. The ends were cut back, 4 bases at V and 0 bases at J, with 10 bases in the middle. The length of the CDR3 is 15 residues. The germline V gene has CDR1 KGHSH and CDR2 LQKENI. The CDR3 DNA sequence: TGTGCCAGCTCACTGGCGGCCCCCTCTGGAAACACCATATATTTT. This codes for CASSLAAPSGNTIYF.

The CDR3 reads CASSFRGTDTQYF. Written as DNA, the CDR3 is TGCGCCAGCAGCTTCAGGGGGACAGATACGCAGTATTTT. The V call is TRBV5-1, the J call TRBJ2-3; 7 bases align to TRBD1. This CDR3 has 13 residues. The J segment lost 3 bases and the V segment lost 2 bases, leaving 0 bases of the junction unmatched. Germline V gene sequence: CDR1 SGHRS, CDR2 YFSETQ. The variable domain in full, with the rest retrieved from reference TRBV5-1 and TRBJ2-3, is KAGVTQTPRYLIKTRGQQVTLSCSPISGHRSVSWYQQTPGQGLQFLFEYFSETQRNKGNFPGRFSGRQFSNSRSEMNVSTLELGDSALYLCASSFRGTDTQYFGPGTRLTVL.

The rearrangement links TRBV4-3 to TRBJ2-7; TRBD2 agrees at 7 bases. The CDR3 has 16 residues. Losses at the gene ends were 9 bases for V and 4 bases for J; bases not matched to a gene: 18. Germline CDR1 and CDR2: LGHNA and YSLEER. CDR3 DNA: TGCGCCAGGGTGTGCAGGCCTAGGGCGGGGGATTACGAGCAGTACTTC. Its protein product is CARVCRPRAGDYEQYF.

The chain recombines TRBV7-6 with TRBJ1-5; D is perhaps TRBD1 (6 bases). V was pared by 1 base and J by 3 bases, with 10 bases between. CDR1 is SGHVS and CDR2 is FNYEAQ in the germline V gene. The CDR3 covers 15 residues. CDR3 coding DNA: TGTGCCAGCAGCTTAGATACAGGGTTCAATCAGCCCCAGCATTTT. Encoded protein: CASSLDTGFNQPQHF.

This chain joins TRBV9 and TRBJ2-1; D call uncertain. Germline V gives CDR1 SGDLS, CDR2 YYNGEE. With 1 base removed from V and 5 bases from J, the gap between germline ends came to 4 bases. The CDR3 loop spans 12 amino acids. Here the CDR3 reads CASSVPNNEQFF. The CDR3 DNA is TGTGCCAGCAGCGTACCCAACAATGAGCAGTTCTTC.

The V call is TRBV11-3, the J call TRBJ2-7; TRBD1 matches at 10 bases. Losses at the gene ends were 4 bases for V and 4 bases for J; bases not matched to a gene: 13. From germline, CDR1 is SGHNT and CDR2 YENEEA. The CDR3 covers 17 residues. CDR3 nucleotides: TGTGCCAGCAGCTCCGTAGGGCCCTGGACAGGGGGGTACGAGCAGTACTTC. Protein sequence: CASSSVGPWTGGYEQYF.

The rearrangement joins TRBV19 to TRBJ1-2, with 7 bases identical to TRBD1. This CDR3 has 12 amino acids. V gave up 7 bases and J gave up 4 bases; unmatched junction bases: 3. Germline CDR1 is LNHDA and CDR2 is SQIVND (reference sequence). DNA for the CDR3: TGTGCCAGTAAACCAGGGGGCTATGGCTACACCTTC. This encodes CASKPGGYGYTF.

This sequence joins TRBV30 and TRBJ1-2, with a tentative D call TRBD1 (5 bases). The CDR3 sequence is 12 residues long. Per the germline V gene, CDR1 is GTSNPN and CDR2 is SVGIG (reference sequence). Trimming removed 7 bases from V and 4 bases from J, with 13 bases in between. CDR3 residues: CASLWGSYGYTF. CDR3 DNA: TGTGCCTCGCTTTGGGGCAGCTATGGCTACACCTTC. The variable domain in full, with the rest retrieved from reference TRBV30 and TRBJ1-2, is SQTIHQWPATLVQPVGSPLSLECTVEGTSNPNLYWYRQAAGRGLQLLFYSVGIGQISSEVPQNLSASRPQDRQFILSSKKLLLSDSGFYLCASLWGSYGYTFGSGTRLTVV.

The V gene is TRBV19, the J gene TRBJ2-1; D may be TRBD1 (5 bases). Germline V gene data show CDR1 as LNHDA and CDR2 as SQIVND (reference sequence). CDR3 size: 14 residues. V was shortened by 8 bases and J by 5 bases, with 16 bases between the two germline ends. This chain's CDR3 is CASSTGQGHNEQFF. The CDR3 bases are TGTGCCAGTTCTACCGGGCAGGGTCACAATGAGCAGTTCTTC.

V is TRBV9 and J is TRBJ2-3, with 8 nucleotides matching TRBD2. Germline V gives CDR1 SGDLS, CDR2 YYNGEE. With V trimmed by 4 bases and J by 3 bases, 10 bases remained unmatched. The CDR3 covers 16 residues. In DNA form, the CDR3 reads TGTGCCAGCAGCTCCCGTAGGCGGGGGGTGACAGATACGCAGTATTTT. Protein sequence: CASSSRRRGVTDTQYF.

The chain links TRBV7-2 to TRBJ2-3; 7 bases fit TRBD2. V was pared by 2 bases and J by 5 bases, with 13 bases of the junction left unmatched. The CDR3 consists of 17 residues. The V gene's germline CDR1 is SGHTA and CDR2 FQGNSA. CDR3 in amino acids: CASSLSITLAVGDTQYF. For the CDR3, the DNA is TGTGCCAGCAGCTTAAGTATCACGCTAGCGGTGGGAGATACGCAGTATTTT.

The chain has TRBV7-9 and TRBJ2-1; the match to TRBD1 covers 11 bases. This CDR3 has 12 amino acids. Germline assignment: CDR1 SEHNR and CDR2 FQNEAQ (reference sequence). The J segment lost 16 bases and the V segment lost 5 bases, leaving 7 bases of the junction unmatched. The CDR3, as DNA: TGTGCCAGCAGCCTCACGGACAGGGGGCGTTTCTTC. Translation: CASSLTDRGRFF.